The subject of this entry is one TCR beta chain. Extraction of RNA preceded its reverse transcription into cDNA, which served as the sequencing template. Sequencing used immunoSEQ multiplex PCR; TCRdb keeps in-frame clones, though not all of them. The sample shows more than 95,000 clones, more than 30% of them seen only once. The entry originates in a study of CD8+ T cells in alopecia areata. Germline V gives CDR1 SQVTM, CDR2 ANQGSEA. CDR3 length: 12 amino acids. Material for sequencing was CD4+ T cells sorted from blood. V and J are TRBV29-1 and TRBJ2-3; D gene ambiguous. The source is a human donor with alopecia areata. The CDR3 here is CRAGQHTDTQYF. The CDR3 nucleotides read TGCAGGGCCGGCCAACACACAGATACGCAGTATTTT.